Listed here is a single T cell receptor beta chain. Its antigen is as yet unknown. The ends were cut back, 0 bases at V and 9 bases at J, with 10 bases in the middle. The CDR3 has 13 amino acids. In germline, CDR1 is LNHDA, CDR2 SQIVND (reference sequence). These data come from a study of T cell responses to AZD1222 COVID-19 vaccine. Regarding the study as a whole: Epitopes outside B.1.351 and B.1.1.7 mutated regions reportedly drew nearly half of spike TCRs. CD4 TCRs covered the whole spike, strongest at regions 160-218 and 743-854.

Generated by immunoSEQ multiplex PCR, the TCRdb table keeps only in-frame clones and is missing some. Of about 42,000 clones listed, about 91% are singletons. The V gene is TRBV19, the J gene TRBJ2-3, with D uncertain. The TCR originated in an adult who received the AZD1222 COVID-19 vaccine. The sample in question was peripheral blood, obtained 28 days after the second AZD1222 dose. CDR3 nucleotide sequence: TGTGCCAGTAGTATAGACCGGGTGGCAACGCAGTATTTT. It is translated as CASSIDRVATQYF.